A selection of T cell receptor beta chains follows, all from one sample in a study of breast tumors, draining lymph nodes, adjacent tissues. TCRdb used MiXCR to reprocess the multiplex PCR reads, holding one entry per CDR3 protein. The table lists about 130,000 distinct CDR3 sequences, around 22% of them singletons, with more than 2.5% in the top ten. The sequenced material came from axillary lymph node tissue. The receptors were sampled from a female donor with breast cancer. Some clones in this sample may be carry-over from other donors' samples. The CDR3 runs from the conserved cysteine through the conserved F or W. D genes are given only for firm matches. The size field is filled for only some rows; it gives once, few, many or a size class.

15	TRBV9	many	TRBD1	TRBJ1-3	CASSVLDRVGNTIYF	TGTGCCAGCAGCGTATTGGACAGGGTCGGAAACACCATATATTTT
15	TRBV11-2	many	TRBD2	TRBJ2-1	CASSLETSGYNEQFF	TGTGCCAGCAGCTTGGAGACTAGCGGGTACAATGAGCAGTTCTTC
13	TRBV5-4	many	TRBD2	TRBJ2-1	CASSLGLAGLQFF	TGTGCCAGCAGCTTGGGACTAGCGGGATTACAATTCTTC
13	TRBV30	once	NA	TRBJ1-5	CAWTTDLNQPQHF	TGTGCCTGGACCACGGATCTCAATCAGCCCCAGCATTTT
16	TRBV5-1	many	NA	TRBJ2-1	CASSLGQLSSYNEQFF	TGCGCCAGCAGCTTGGGACAGCTGAGCTCCTACAATGAGCAGTTCTTC
14	TRBV7-2	many	NA	TRBJ2-3	CASSLAVGSDTQYF	TGTGCCAGCAGCTTAGCAGTGGGGTCAGATACGCAGTATTTT
15	TRBV3-1	NA	NA	TRBJ1-5	CASSQGVQAAQPQHF	TGTGCCAGCAGCCAAGGGGTGCAGGCGGCTCAGCCCCAGCATTTT
16	TRBV9	many	NA	TRBJ2-1	CASSAGSRGYQDEQFF	TGTGCCAGCAGCGCTGGTAGTCGGGGGTATCAGGATGAGCAGTTCTTC
16	TRBV7-2	many	TRBD2	TRBJ2-1	CASSLSGSGSYNEQFF	TGTGCCAGCAGCTTAAGTGGTAGCGGGAGTTACAATGAGCAGTTCTTC
16	TRBV3-1	few	TRBD1	TRBJ2-2	CASSRRQGRTTGELFF	TGTGCCAGCAGCCGTCGACAGGGAAGGACGACCGGGGAGCTGTTTTTT
14	TRBV5-1	many	TRBD2	TRBJ2-5	CASSLGTRGETQYF	TGCGCCAGCAGCTTGGGGACTAGGGGCGAGACCCAGTACTTC
16	TRBV7-6	many	TRBD2	TRBJ2-7	CASSSGLAGGSYEQYF	TGTGCCAGCAGCTCAGGACTAGCGGGAGGGTCCTACGAGCAGTACTTC
15	TRBV6-1	NA	TRBD1	TRBJ2-6	CASGQVGSGANVLTF	TGTGCCAGCGGACAGGTGGGCTCTGGGGCCAACGTCCTGACTTTC
13	TRBV28	many	NA	TRBJ2-7	CASSLLDSYEQYF	TGTGCCAGCAGTTTACTGGACTCCTACGAGCAGTACTTC
15	TRBV5-5	NA	TRBD2	TRBJ2-2	CASSLGAGATGELFF	TGTGCCAGCAGCTTGGGAGCGGGGGCTACCGGGGAGCTGTTTTTT
14	TRBV20-1	many	TRBD1	TRBJ1-4	CSARLRQGRDKLFF	TGCAGTGCTAGACTCCGACAGGGGAGGGATAAACTGTTTTTT
15	TRBV20-1	many	TRBD1	TRBJ2-5	CSAPRTGGLKETQYF	TGCAGTGCCCCACGGACAGGGGGGCTGAAAGAGACCCAGTACTTC
16	TRBV14	many	TRBD2	TRBJ2-3	CASSRIAGGGTDTQYF	TGTGCCAGCAGCCGTATAGCGGGAGGAGGCACAGATACGCAGTATTTT
15	TRBV5-4	many	NA	TRBJ2-1	CASSFTRGFYNEQFF	TGTGCCAGCAGCTTTACCAGGGGCTTCTACAATGAGCAGTTCTTC
15	TRBV20-1	many	TRBD2	TRBJ2-2	CSARDRAGGGGELFF	TGCAGTGCTAGAGATCGGGCGGGAGGAGGCGGGGAGCTGTTTTTT
13	TRBV5-1	many	NA	TRBJ2-3	CASSLRRRDTQYF	TGCGCCAGCAGCTTGCGCCGCCGAGATACGCAGTATTTT
15	TRBV5-1	many	TRBD2	TRBJ2-1	CASSFAGEAYNEQFF	TGCGCCAGCAGCTTTGCGGGAGAGGCCTACAATGAGCAGTTCTTC
17	TRBV28	NA	TRBD1	TRBJ2-5	CASSHETGTGERETQYF	TGTGCCAGCTCACACGAAACCGGGACAGGGGAGAGAGAGACCCAGTACTTC
17	TRBV5-1	few	TRBD2	TRBJ2-2	CASSLGLAGDNTGELFF	TGCGCCAGCAGCTTGGGGTTAGCGGGGGATAACACCGGGGAGCTGTTTTTT